This T cell receptor beta chain was captured in a study of PD-1 blockade in classical Hodgkin lymphoma. Across the study: A 3 mg/kg intravenous dose of nivolumab was received by patients every 2 weeks. Overall study findings and caveats: Diminished baseline TCR diversity has been reported in newly diagnosed patients relative to healthy donors.

In the case of this clone: Its antigen is unidentified.

Sequencing was performed with immunoSEQ multiplex PCR; in TCRdb, only in-frame clones are kept and a portion is missing. The sample shows approximately 70,000 clones, 90% to 95% of them seen only once. Relapse after autologous stem cell transplantation occurred in every patient, and brentuximab vedotin exposure varied. Classification of best responses gave complete response, partial response or progressive disease. The sequence was collected from a human donor with classical Hodgkin lymphoma. The material was peripheral blood mononuclear cells (PBMCs), obtained at baseline.

The DNA of the CDR3 is TGTGCCAGTAGTAGGGAAAATGGGAACACTGAAGCTTTCTTT. Translating it yields CASSRENGNTEAFF. The rearrangement joins TRBV19 to TRBJ1-1; D ambiguous. V lost 4 bases to trimming and J lost 1 base, with 10 bases between them. The length of the CDR3 is 14 residues. Germline V gives CDR1 LNHDA, CDR2 SQIVND (reference sequence). Full variable domain (rest looked up from reference TRBV19 and TRBJ1-1): DGGITQSPKYLFRKEGQNVTLSCEQNLNHDAMYWYRQDPGQGLRLIYYSQIVNDFQKGDIAEGYSVSREKKESFPLTVTSAQKNPTAFYLCASSRENGNTEAFFGQGTRLTVV.